This entry describes one TCR beta chain. Its antigen remains unknown. The sample comes from a study of blood T cell dynamics during melanoma immunotherapy. About the research overall: Patients with metastatic melanoma got pembrolizumab or nivolumab-ipilimumab as first-line care. Study-level findings and limits: Clones driving repertoire changes may be melanoma-specific or general immune activation.

Time point meaning: pre-treatment baseline. Sampling occurred pretreatment (T0) and at week 3 (W3), after cycle one of checkpoint blockade. Response was assessed by RECIST 1.1 at 12 weeks, except two rapid progressors. Germline V gives CDR1 SGHNT, CDR2 YYREEE (reference sequence). With V trimmed by 4 bases and J by 9 bases, 8 bases remained unmatched. The CDR3 sequence is 15 residues long. Libraries were prepared by immunoSEQ multiplex PCR; TCRdb keeps only in-frame clonotypes and omits some of them. The sample includes about 150 clones, roughly 94% of them seen just once. This TCR came from a human donor with melanoma. The source material was cell-free DNA from blood, sampled from a patient treated with checkpoint blockade. This sequence joins TRBV5-4 and TRBJ2-1; 12 nucleotides agree with TRBD2. The CDR3, as DNA: TGTGCCAGCAGCACCGGGACTAGCGGGTTCAGTGAGCAGTTCTTC. This codes for CASSTGTSGFSEQFF.